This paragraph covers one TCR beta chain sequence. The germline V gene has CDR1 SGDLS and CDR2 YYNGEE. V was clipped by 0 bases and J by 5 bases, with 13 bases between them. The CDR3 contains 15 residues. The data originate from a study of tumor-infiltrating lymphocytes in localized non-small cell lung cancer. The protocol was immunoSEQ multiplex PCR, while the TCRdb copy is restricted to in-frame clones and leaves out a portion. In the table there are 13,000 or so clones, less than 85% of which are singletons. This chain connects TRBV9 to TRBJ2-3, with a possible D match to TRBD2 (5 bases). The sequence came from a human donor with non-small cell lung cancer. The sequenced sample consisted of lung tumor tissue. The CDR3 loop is CASSVAVGARDTQYF. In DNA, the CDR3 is TGTGCCAGCAGCGTAGCGGTGGGAGCGAGAGATACGCAGTATTTT.